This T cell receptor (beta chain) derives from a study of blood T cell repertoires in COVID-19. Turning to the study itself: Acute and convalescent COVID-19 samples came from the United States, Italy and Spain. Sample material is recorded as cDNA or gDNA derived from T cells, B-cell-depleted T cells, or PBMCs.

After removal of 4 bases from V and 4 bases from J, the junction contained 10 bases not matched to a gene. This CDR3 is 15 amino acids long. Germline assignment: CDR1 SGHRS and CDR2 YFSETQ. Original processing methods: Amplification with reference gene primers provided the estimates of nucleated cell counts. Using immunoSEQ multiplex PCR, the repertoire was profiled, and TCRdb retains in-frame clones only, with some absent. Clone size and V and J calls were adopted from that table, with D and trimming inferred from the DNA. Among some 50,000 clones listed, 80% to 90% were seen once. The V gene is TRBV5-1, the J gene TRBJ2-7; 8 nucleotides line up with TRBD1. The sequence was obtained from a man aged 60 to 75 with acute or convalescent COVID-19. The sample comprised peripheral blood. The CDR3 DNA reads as TGCGCCAGCAGCCGCGCCGGACAGGGTGTGTACGAGCAGTACTTC. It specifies CASSRAGQGVYEQYF. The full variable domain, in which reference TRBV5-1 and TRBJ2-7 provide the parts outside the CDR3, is KAGVTQTPRYLIKTRGQQVTLSCSPISGHRSVSWYQQTPGQGLQFLFEYFSETQRNKGNFPGRFSGRQFSNSRSEMNVSTLELGDSALYLCASSRAGQGVYEQYFGPGTRLTVT.